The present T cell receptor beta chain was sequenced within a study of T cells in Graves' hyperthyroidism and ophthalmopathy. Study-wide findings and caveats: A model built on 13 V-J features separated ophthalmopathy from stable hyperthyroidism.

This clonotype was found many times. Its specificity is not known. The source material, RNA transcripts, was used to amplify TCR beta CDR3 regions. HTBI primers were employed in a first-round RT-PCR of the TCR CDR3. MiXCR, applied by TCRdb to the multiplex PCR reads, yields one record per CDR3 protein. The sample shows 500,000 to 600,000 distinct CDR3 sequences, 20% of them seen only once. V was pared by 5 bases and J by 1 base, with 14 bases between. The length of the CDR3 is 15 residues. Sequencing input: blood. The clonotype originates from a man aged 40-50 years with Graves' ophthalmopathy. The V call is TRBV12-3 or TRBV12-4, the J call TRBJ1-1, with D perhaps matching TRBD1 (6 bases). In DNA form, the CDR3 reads TGTGCCAGCAGTACAGGACAGCCTCAGAACACTGAAGCTTTCTTT. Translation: CASSTGQPQNTEAFF.